The next 5 T cell receptor beta chains were all read from a single sample in a study of blood T cell repertoires in COVID-19. Only in-frame clones appear in the TCRdb table, and some are missing; sequencing was by immunoSEQ multiplex PCR. Of about 100,000 clones in the sample, roughly 91% were seen once. The source material was peripheral blood. All receptors come from a human donor in a cohort sampled during active COVID-19.

J is TRBJ1-5 and V is TRBV11-2; D gene unclear. Trimming took off 5 bases at V and 6 bases at J, with 17 bases between the two ends. The CDR3 loop spans 15 amino acids. Germline CDR1 SGHAT, CDR2 FQNNGV. The CDR3 here is CASSLSGAGGQPQHF. The CDR3 bases are TGTGCCAGCAGCCTATCAGGTGCCGGAGGTCAGCCCCAGCATTTT.

V is TRBV7-3 and J is TRBJ2-2; TRBD1 might be the D (5 bases). V was pared by 1 base and J by 3 bases, with 6 bases between. The CDR3 contains 14 residues. CDR1 is SGHTA and CDR2 is FQGTGA in the germline V gene. CDR3 coding DNA: TGTGCCAGCAGCTTAAGCAGGGACACCGGGGAGCTGTTTTTT. Translated: CASSLSRDTGELFF.

CDR3 sequence: CASSQLSGGAREQYF. In nucleotides, the CDR3 is TGTGCCAGCAGCCAGCTTAGCGGGGGGGCCAGGGAGCAGTACTTC. This chain joins TRBV4-2 and TRBJ2-7; 11 nucleotides line up with TRBD2. CDR1 is LGHNA, CDR2 YNFKEQ, per germline. This CDR3 has 15 residues. V was pared by 3 bases and J by 7 bases, with 8 bases of the junction left unmatched.

The V call is TRBV9, the J call TRBJ2-5, with D unclear. The V gene lost 6 bases and the J gene lost 2 bases, with 17 bases spanning the gap. The germline V gene has CDR1 SGDLS and CDR2 YYNGEE. The CDR3 sequence is 15 residues long. CDR3 sequence reads: CASTNGRAPQETQYF. The CDR3 region has the DNA TGTGCCAGCACGAATGGCCGAGCGCCTCAAGAGACCCAGTACTTC.

CDR3 in DNA: TGTGCCAGCAGCCCTGCCTGGCGGGGGGCAGATACGCAGTATTTT. This sequence encodes CASSPAWRGADTQYF. This chain connects TRBV7-3 to TRBJ2-3, with 8 bases lining up with TRBD2. Looked up from germline, CDR1 is SGHTA and CDR2 is FQGTGA. Trimming at V came to 5 bases and at J to 4 bases, leaving 8 bases not matched to a gene. CDR3 size: 15 residues.